This T cell receptor beta chain derives from a study of blood T cell repertoires in COVID-19. The overall study: There were acute and convalescent COVID-19 samples, and they came from the United States, Italy and Spain. In each case, the material was cDNA or gDNA derived from T cells, B-cell-depleted T cells, or PBMCs.

In terms of age and location, participants ranged from about 18 to 95 years and lived in about 25 US areas. Before being deemed recovered, Cohort 3 donors had two negative PCRs, clearance, or symptom resolution. Libraries were prepared by immunoSEQ multiplex PCR; TCRdb keeps only in-frame clonotypes and omits some of them. The sample includes about 180,000 clones, less than 85% of them seen just once. The length of the CDR3 is 17 residues. The germline V and J ends were trimmed by 4 bases and 4 bases, with 20 bases remaining between them. CDR1 SEHNR and CDR2 FQNEAQ come from the germline V gene (reference sequence).

The rearrangement links TRBV7-9 to TRBJ1-3; unclear D gene. The sequence was collected from a man in his 60s who had recovered from COVID-19. The material sequenced was PBMCs or T cells enriched from blood (not recorded which). The CDR3 DNA reads TGTGCCAGCAGCTCCGATTCATCCTATACCTACGGAAACACCATATATTTT. Translating it yields CASSSDSSYTYGNTIYF.